Each of the 9 T cell receptor beta chains below was sequenced from the same sample in a study of response to subunit inactivated influenza vaccine. TCRdb independently ran MiXCR on the RT-PCR reads; one entry per CDR3 protein. Among about 700,000 distinct CDR3 sequences listed, about 15% were seen once. The sample here was PBMCs from blood, taken about 13 days after vaccination. Every receptor here comes from a middle-aged man who received an inactivated influenza vaccine.

The V gene is TRBV7-3, the J gene TRBJ2-3; D remains unclear. With 0 bases removed from V and 8 bases from J, the gap between germline ends came to 9 bases. CDR3 length equals 13 residues. Germline CDR1 and CDR2: SGHTA and FQGTGA. The CDR3 spells CASSLTYYATQYF. CDR3 bases: TGTGCCAGCAGCTTAACTTACTACGCTACGCAGTATTTT. Based on the CDR3 plus reference TRBV7-3 and TRBJ2-3, the full variable domain is GAGVSQTPSNKVTEKGKYVELRCDPISGHTALYWYRQSLGQGPEFLIYFQGTGAADDSGLPNDRFFAVRPEGSVSTLKIQRTERGDSAVYLCASSLTYYATQYFGPGTRLTVL.

The chain employs TRBV7-9 and TRBJ2-5; 8 positions agree with TRBD1. Unmatched junction bases numbered 8, after V lost 4 bases and J lost 1 base. Germline V CDR1 and CDR2: SEHNR, FQNEAQ (reference sequence). The CDR3 extends over 16 amino acids. CDR3 sequence: CASSSNRGEAQETQYF. The CDR3 DNA follows: TGTGCCAGCAGCTCCAACAGGGGGGAAGCCCAAGAGACCCAGTACTTC.

This rearrangement joins TRBV6-2 or TRBV6-3 to TRBJ1-2, with D maybe TRBD1 (5 bases). The V end was cut by 2 bases, the J end by 6 bases, with 10 bases between. Germline V gene data show CDR1 as MNHEY and CDR2 as SVGEGT. The CDR3 totals 13 residues. The CDR3 DNA sequence: TGTGCCAGCAGTTACGACAGCTTTGATGGCTACACCTTC. It yields the protein CASSYDSFDGYTF.

The chain is built from TRBV5-3 and TRBJ2-4; D not certain. TRBV5-3 is filed as an ORF, its function uncertain. V was shortened by 4 bases and J by 3 bases, with 14 bases between the two germline ends. CDR3 length equals 15 residues. CDR3 loop: CARSRGLEDKNIQYF. The CDR3 coding sequence is TGTGCCAGAAGCCGAGGTCTAGAAGACAAAAACATTCAGTACTTC.

This clonotype was counted a few times. The gene calls are TRBV7-9 and TRBJ2-1; no clear D gene. This CDR3 contains 11 residues. Trimming removed 5 bases at V and 8 bases at J, with 7 bases between. CDR1 and CDR2 from the germline V gene are SEHNR and FQNEAQ (reference sequence). Here the CDR3 reads CASSRNYEQFF. Here the CDR3 DNA reads TGTGCCAGCAGCCGAAACTATGAGCAGTTCTTC. The variable domain in full, with the rest retrieved from reference TRBV7-9 and TRBJ2-1, is DTGVSQNPRHKITKRGQNVTFRCDPISEHNRLYWYRQTLGQGPEFLTYFQNEAQLEKSRLLSDRFSAERPKGSFSTLEIQRTEQGDSAMYLCASSRNYEQFFGPGTRLTVL.

This clonotype has only a few counts. This CDR3 reads CASSASGGHSPLHF. CDR3 nucleotides: TGTGCCAGCAGTGCAAGTGGGGGGCATTCACCCCTCCACTTT. The chain joins TRBV2 to TRBJ1-6; D might be TRBD1 (6 bases). CDR1 SNHLY and CDR2 FYNNEI come from the germline V gene. The CDR3 has 14 residues. With 4 bases removed from V and 8 bases from J, the gap between germline ends came to 12 bases.

This clonotype showed up just a few times. One junction end disagrees with the germline gene, perhaps due to a read error. The genes are TRBV6-1 and TRBJ1-5, with unresolved D. This CDR3 is 14 amino acids long. Germline loops: CDR1 MNHNS, CDR2 SASEGT. The CDR3 DNA reads TGTGCCAGCAGGGAAGGGCTGGGCAATCAGCCCCAGCATTTT. Encoded protein: CASREGLGNQPQHF.

The V and J genes are TRBV6-2 or TRBV6-3 and TRBJ2-3, with a tentative D call TRBD1 (5 bases). V was shortened by 8 bases and J by 2 bases, with 14 bases between the two germline ends. Per the germline V gene, CDR1 is MNHEY and CDR2 is SVGEGT. This CDR3 spans 14 amino acids. The CDR3 DNA reads TGTGCCAGCCAAAGGGGATTACTCACAGATACGCAGTATTTT. The encoded protein is CASQRGLLTDTQYF.

There are a few counts of this clonotype. J is TRBJ2-5 and V is TRBV5-1, with 7 bases aligning to TRBD1. The germline gives CDR1 SGHRS, CDR2 YFSETQ. V lost 6 bases to trimming and J lost 5 bases; unmatched junction nucleotides: 7. This CDR3 is built from 13 residues. The DNA for the CDR3 is TGCGCCAGCACCGAGGGGGCGCGGGAGACCCAGTACTTC. It codes for CASTEGARETQYF.